This T cell receptor (beta chain) was captured by sequencing in a study of HIV-infected children after antiretroviral therapy interruption. Treatment: PENTA 11 planned treatment interruption arm or continuous ART arm. Naive CD4+ CD45RA+ CD45RO- T cells were sorted from thawed PBMCs. The TCR library was built from RNA with a 3' RACE protocol and unique molecular identifiers. One entry per CDR3 protein, called by TCRdb with MiXCR from the 3' RACE reads. The sample lists about 89,000 distinct CDR3 sequences, around 6.9% seen once, with about 1.1% in the top ten. The starting material was CD45RA+ CD4+ T cells from PBMCs, pooled from several time points, obtained from a donor given antiretroviral therapy, either interrupted or continuous. As for subset: naive CD4+ CD45RA+ CD45RO- T cells. The sequence was collected from a pool of human donors with HIV.

The CDR3 DNA sequence: TGTGCCAGCAGTGAAGCGCGGGGACAGGGGGCCAATGAGCAGTTCTTC. Translating it yields CASSEARGQGANEQFF. V gene TRBV2 combines with J gene TRBJ2-1; 12 nucleotides line up with TRBD1. J lost 6 bases, V lost 0 bases, and 3 bases had no gene match. The length of the CDR3 is 16 residues. Per germline, CDR1 SNHLY and CDR2 FYNNEI.